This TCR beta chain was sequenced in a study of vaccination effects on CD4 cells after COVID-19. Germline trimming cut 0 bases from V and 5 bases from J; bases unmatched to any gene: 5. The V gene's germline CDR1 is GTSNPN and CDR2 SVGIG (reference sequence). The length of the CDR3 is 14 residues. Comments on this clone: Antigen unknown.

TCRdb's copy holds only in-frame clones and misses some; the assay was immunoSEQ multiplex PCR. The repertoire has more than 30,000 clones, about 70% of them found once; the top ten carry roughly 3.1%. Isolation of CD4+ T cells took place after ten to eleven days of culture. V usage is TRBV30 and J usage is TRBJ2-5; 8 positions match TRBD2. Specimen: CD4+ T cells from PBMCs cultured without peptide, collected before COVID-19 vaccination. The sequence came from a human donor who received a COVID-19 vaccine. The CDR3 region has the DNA TGTGCCTGGAGTGTAGCGGGGGTGATCGAGACCCAGTACTTC. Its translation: CAWSVAGVIETQYF.